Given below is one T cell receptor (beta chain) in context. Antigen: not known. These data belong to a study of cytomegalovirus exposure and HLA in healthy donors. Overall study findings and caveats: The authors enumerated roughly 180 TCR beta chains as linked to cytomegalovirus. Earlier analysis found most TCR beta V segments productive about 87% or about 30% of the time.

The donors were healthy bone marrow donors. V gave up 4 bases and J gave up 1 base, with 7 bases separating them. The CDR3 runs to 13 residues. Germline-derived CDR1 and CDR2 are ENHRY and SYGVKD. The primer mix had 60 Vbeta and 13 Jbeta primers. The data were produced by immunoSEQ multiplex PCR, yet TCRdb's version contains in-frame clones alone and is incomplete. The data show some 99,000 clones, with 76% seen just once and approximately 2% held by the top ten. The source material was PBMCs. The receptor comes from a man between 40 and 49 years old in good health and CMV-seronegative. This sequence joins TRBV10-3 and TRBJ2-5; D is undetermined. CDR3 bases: TGTGCCATCAGTGTTGCGGCCCAAGAGACCCAGTACTTC. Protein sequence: CAISVAAQETQYF.